This TCR beta chain was found in a study of response to subunit inactivated influenza vaccine. Deletions cut 1 base from V and 2 bases from J, with 17 bases between. In germline, CDR1 is SGHAT, CDR2 FQNNGV. This CDR3 has 18 amino acids. TCRdb processed the RT-PCR reads anew with MiXCR; each CDR3 protein has one entry. The table lists 500,000 to 600,000 distinct CDR3 sequences, approximately 15% of them singletons. Sequences were derived from CD4+ T cells sorted from PBMCs, sampled around 25 months after vaccination. The V call is TRBV11-2, the J call TRBJ2-2; maybe TRBD2 (6 bases). The receptor was isolated from a man aged 45-69 years who received an inactivated influenza vaccine. For the CDR3, the DNA is TGTGCCAGCAGCTTAGTGTCGGGGCGCGGGGTTAACACCGGGGAGCTGTTTTTT. Translation: CASSLVSGRGVNTGELFF.